This TCR beta chain was sequenced for a study of CD8+ T cells in alopecia areata. A remark on this clone: Gene and germline names: mouse.

Separation of pooled cutaneous lymph node cells was by sorting with CD4, CD8alpha, NKG2D, NKG2ACE and other markers. Sequencing relied on a cDNA template that was reverse transcribed from extracted RNA. Produced via immunoSEQ multiplex PCR; TCRdb's table is partial and in-frame only. The data show around 290,000 clones, none appearing only once, with 1.2% held by the ten largest. The clonotype originates from a C3H/HeJ mouse with alopecia areata. The strain's MHC type: H2-k. Material for sequencing was CD4+ T cells sorted from a lymph node.

CDR3 DNA (partial): TGTGCCAGCAGTGATGCAAGGGGGGGGCACCTTGCAGAA. This codes for CASSDARGGHLAE. The entire CDR3 reads CASSDARGGHLAETLYF. The chain is built from TRBV13-1 and TRBJ2-3; 8 nucleotides line up with TRBD2. The CDR3 end is not reached by the read, which stops 4 residues before it; the germline J gene fills it in. This CDR3 contains 17 residues. From germline, CDR1 is NSHNY and CDR2 SYGAGN. The trim removed 0 bases at V and 2 bases at J, leaving 8 bases unmatched.